The clone carrying this T cell receptor beta chain occurred a few times. Its antigen is undetermined. Per the germline V gene, CDR1 is SGHRS and CDR2 is YFSETQ. The V and J ends lost 4 bases and 6 bases, in that order; junction bases with no gene match: 8. The CDR3 is 14 amino acids. Reverse transcription of all isolated RNA meant that expressed TCRB transcripts were sequenced. TCRdb's table, derived via immunoSEQ multiplex PCR, lists solely in-frame clones and lacks some. The sample consists of 230,000 or so clones, under 20% of them appearing once. The data originate from a study of beta chain features in type 1 diabetes. Overall study findings and caveats: There was a moderate but significant shortening of TCRB CDR3s in all four CD4+ subsets of Type 1 diabetes patients.

Material: naive CD4+ T cells from blood. This sequence was found in a young man with type 1 diabetes. The V gene is TRBV5-1, the J gene TRBJ2-7, with TRBD1 matching over 9 bases. The CDR3: CASSPTTGGGEQYF. In nucleotides, the CDR3 is TGCGCCAGCAGCCCCACGACAGGGGGGGGCGAGCAGTACTTC. The entire variable domain, with the rest obtained from reference TRBV5-1 and TRBJ2-7, is as follows: KAGVTQTPRYLIKTRGQQVTLSCSPISGHRSVSWYQQTPGQGLQFLFEYFSETQRNKGNFPGRFSGRQFSNSRSEMNVSTLELGDSALYLCASSPTTGGGEQYFGPGTRLTVT.